One and the same sample provided the 20 T cell receptor beta chains below, sequenced in a study of blood T cell repertoires in COVID-19. The table came from immunoSEQ multiplex PCR; TCRdb's copy has only in-frame clones and leaves some out. The table has about 360,000 clones, 70% to 90% seen once. Sequenced input: peripheral blood. All receptors derive from a human donor in a cohort sampled during active COVID-19.

This clone was detected only once. The genes are TRBV28 and TRBJ1-6; 8 bases are a match to TRBD1. The junction had 5 bases not matched to a gene; V was cut back by 6 bases and J by 7 bases. From germline, CDR1 is MDHEN and CDR2 SYDVKM. CDR3 length: 14 residues. CDR3 sequence (DNA): TGTGCCAGCAGCTTGACAGGGGCGAATTCACCCCTCCACTTT. Protein product: CASSLTGANSPLHF. Variable domain in full (rest from reference TRBV28 and TRBJ1-6): DVKVTQSSRYLVKRTGEKVFLECVQDMDHENMFWYRQDPGLGLRLIYFSYDVKMKEKGDIPEGYSVSREKKERFSLILESASTNQTSMYLCASSLTGANSPLHFGNGTRLTVT.

V and J are TRBV5-1 and TRBJ2-1; weak D call: TRBD1 (6 bases). The germline gives CDR1 SGHRS, CDR2 YFSETQ. Trimming cost V 0 bases and J 6 bases, with 13 bases left between them. The CDR3 extends over 15 amino acids. CDR3 sequence: CASSLGARGGNEQFF. As DNA, the CDR3 is TGCGCCAGCAGCTTGGGGGCCAGGGGTGGCAATGAGCAGTTCTTC.

This chain's CDR3 is CATSDSRRGGNNEQFF. For the CDR3, the DNA is TGTGCCACCAGTGATTCGAGGCGGGGGGGAAACAATGAGCAGTTCTTC. The V gene is TRBV24-1, the J gene TRBJ2-1; 9 bases align to TRBD2. Trimming removed 2 bases from V and 5 bases from J; junction bases left unmatched: 6. The germline V gene encodes CDR1 KGHDR and CDR2 SFDVKD. The CDR3 is 16 amino acids.

CDR3 region: CASSLAASSYNEQFF. CDR3 DNA sequence: TGTGCCAGCAGCCTAGCAGCTAGCTCCTACAATGAGCAGTTCTTC. The V and J genes are TRBV28 and TRBJ2-1; perhaps TRBD2 as D (5 bases). The CDR3 is 15 residues long. CDR1 and CDR2 (germline): MDHEN, SYDVKM. Trimming stripped 6 bases from V and 0 bases from J, with 12 bases between.

The V and J genes are TRBV7-8 and TRBJ2-3; TRBD2 agrees at 10 bases. This CDR3 contains 16 residues. Unmatched junction bases numbered 7, after V lost 5 bases and J lost 2 bases. Germline CDR1 reads SGHVS; CDR2 reads FQNEAQ. CDR3 DNA sequence: TGTGCCAGCAGCGACCGACTAGCGGGTTACACAGATACGCAGTATTTT. Translating gives CASSDRLAGYTDTQYF.

This chain uses TRBV11-1 with TRBJ2-1; 7 bases map to TRBD2. Per the germline V gene, CDR1 is SGHAT and CDR2 is FQDESV (reference sequence). V dropped 3 bases and J dropped 9; count of bases not matched to a gene: 2. The CDR3 has 12 amino acids. The CDR3 protein is CASSLGGSEQFF. For the CDR3, the DNA is TGTGCCAGCAGCTTGGGCGGGAGTGAGCAGTTCTTC. The whole variable domain, remainder taken from reference TRBV11-1 and TRBJ2-1, is EAEVAQSPRYKITEKSQAVAFWCDPISGHATLYWYRQILGQGPELLVQFQDESVVDDSQLPKDRFSAERLKGVDSTLKIQPAELGDSAMYLCASSLGGSEQFFGPGTRLTVL.

This clone was counted once. V gene TRBV4-1 combines with J gene TRBJ1-4, with 9 bases matching TRBD1. Germline lookup yields CDR1 MGHRA and CDR2 YSYEKL. The CDR3 extends over 17 amino acids. V gave up 2 bases and J gave up 7 bases; unmatched junction bases: 11. CDR3 nucleotide sequence: TGCGCCAGCAGCCAACATCTTCACAGGGGGCATGGTGAAAAACTGTTTTTT. Encoded protein: CASSQHLHRGHGEKLFF.

The chain carries TRBV6-5 and TRBJ1-2, with 9 bases lining up with TRBD1. Germline assignment: CDR1 MNHEY and CDR2 SVGAGI. The CDR3 extends over 16 amino acids. Trimming took 4 bases from V and 2 from J; bases not matched to a gene: 8. The CDR3 DNA reads as TGTGCCAGCAGTTTCAATCCGACAGGGGGGAACTATGGCTACACCTTC. Translation gives CASSFNPTGGNYGYTF.

The gene calls are TRBV20-1 and TRBJ2-7; 8 bases are a match to TRBD2. The junction had 7 bases not matched to a gene; V was cut back by 3 bases and J by 3 bases. This CDR3 is built from 14 residues. Per germline, CDR1 DFQATT and CDR2 SNEGSKA (reference sequence). The CDR3 nucleotides are TGCAGTGCTAGTGATGTAGCGGGGCACTACGAGCAGTACTTC. It yields the protein CSASDVAGHYEQYF.

This clone was picked up one time. The V gene is TRBV27, the J gene TRBJ2-7, with 9 bases lining up with TRBD1. The CDR3 runs to 17 residues. V lost 5 bases to trimming and J lost 2 bases; unmatched junction nucleotides: 13. Germline loops: CDR1 MNHEY, CDR2 SMNVEV (reference sequence). This CDR3 is CASSPQGADYLAYEQYF. The CDR3, as DNA: TGTGCCAGCAGTCCACAGGGGGCGGACTATTTAGCCTACGAGCAGTACTTC.

This clone was detected once. V gene TRBV27 combines with J gene TRBJ1-1; D possibly corresponds to TRBD1 (5 bases). Germline V gene data show CDR1 as MNHEY and CDR2 as SMNVEV (reference sequence). The CDR3 extends over 14 amino acids. V dropped 7 bases and J dropped 1 base, with 13 bases sitting between them. The CDR3 DNA reads TGTGCCAGCAATAGGGGCTCGGCGAACACTGAAGCTTTCTTT. This encodes CASNRGSANTEAFF.

In DNA, the CDR3 is TGTGCCAGCGCAAGACAGACCTACACAGATACGCAGTATTTT. This gives the protein CASARQTYTDTQYF. The V and J genes are TRBV28 and TRBJ2-3, with a possible D match to TRBD1 (5 bases). Germline V CDR1 and CDR2: MDHEN, SYDVKM. Trimming removed 8 bases from V and 2 bases from J, with 14 bases in between. The CDR3 sequence is 14 residues long.

This clone was recorded a few times. This rearrangement joins TRBV4-1 to TRBJ2-1, with TRBD2 matching 11 bases. Trimming cost V 3 bases and J 5 bases; bases outside gene matches: 3. Germline CDR1 and CDR2: MGHRA and YSYEKL. This CDR3 comprises 15 residues. The CDR3 reads CASSQLGLADNEQFF. The CDR3 region has the DNA TGCGCCAGCAGCCAGCTGGGACTAGCGGACAATGAGCAGTTCTTC.

The V and J genes are TRBV27 and TRBJ2-3, with TRBD2 matching 11 bases. This CDR3 has 16 residues. The trim removed 2 bases at V and 3 bases at J, leaving 4 bases unmatched. CDR1 and CDR2 from the germline V gene are MNHEY and SMNVEV (reference sequence). The CDR3: CASSLISGGGTDTQYF. CDR3 nucleotides: TGTGCCAGCAGTTTAATTAGCGGGGGGGGAACAGATACGCAGTATTTT.

This clone was recorded at least ten times. The gene calls are TRBV19 and TRBJ2-7, with D tentatively TRBD2 (5 bases). This CDR3 is built from 15 residues. Germline V lookup: CDR1 LNHDA, CDR2 SQIVND (reference sequence). V gave up 4 bases and J gave up 3 bases, with 16 bases separating them. The CDR3 reads CASSTAGESGYEQYF. The CDR3, as DNA: TGTGCCAGTAGTACGGCCGGGGAAAGCGGCTACGAGCAGTACTTC.

This clone was recorded a few times. The chain employs TRBV2 and TRBJ2-7; the match to TRBD1 covers 7 bases. Germline CDR1 SNHLY, CDR2 FYNNEI. The V segment lost 3 bases and the J segment 3 bases; nucleotides outside the gene matches: 8. The CDR3 spans 15 residues. The CDR3 protein is CASSDPGTADYEQYF. The CDR3 nucleotides read TGTGCCAGCAGTGACCCCGGGACAGCCGACTACGAGCAGTACTTC.

CDR3 nucleotide sequence: TGTGCCAGCGGGGAGGGTTGGGGGGCGGTCGAGCAGTACTTC. Protein: CASGEGWGAVEQYF. J is TRBJ2-7 and V is TRBV6-5; D might be TRBD2 (7 bases). In germline, CDR1 is MNHEY, CDR2 SVGAGI. There are 14 residues in the CDR3. The germline V and J ends were trimmed by 8 bases and 6 bases, with 20 bases remaining between them.

V usage is TRBV11-1 and J usage is TRBJ2-3; 8 bases are shared with TRBD2. The CDR3 is 15 amino acids. Germline lookup yields CDR1 SGHAT and CDR2 FQDESV (reference sequence). With 1 base clipped from V and 5 bases from J, the junction kept 5 bases outside the gene matches. This chain's CDR3 is CASSLEGTSLDTQYF. CDR3 nucleotides: TGTGCCAGCAGCTTAGAGGGGACTAGTCTAGATACGCAGTATTTT.

V gene TRBV3-1 (or the pseudogene TRBV3-2) combines with J gene TRBJ2-7; tentative D call: TRBD1 (6 bases). The germline CDR1 and CDR2 sequences are LGHDT and YNNKEL (reference sequence). V lost 1 base, J lost 6 bases, and 16 bases lay in between. The CDR3 runs to 15 residues. This CDR3 reads CASSQGAGEFREQYF. For the CDR3, the DNA is TGTGCCAGCAGCCAAGGGGCAGGGGAGTTTCGCGAGCAGTACTTC.

This rearrangement joins TRBV19 to TRBJ1-5, with D possibly being TRBD1 (5 bases). Germline assignment: CDR1 LNHDA and CDR2 SQIVND (reference sequence). The CDR3 length is 14 residues. V was cut by 6 bases and J by 4 bases, with 13 bases left in between. The CDR3: CASRVFGGNQPQHF. Here the CDR3 DNA reads TGTGCCAGTAGGGTGTTTGGGGGGAATCAGCCCCAGCATTTT.